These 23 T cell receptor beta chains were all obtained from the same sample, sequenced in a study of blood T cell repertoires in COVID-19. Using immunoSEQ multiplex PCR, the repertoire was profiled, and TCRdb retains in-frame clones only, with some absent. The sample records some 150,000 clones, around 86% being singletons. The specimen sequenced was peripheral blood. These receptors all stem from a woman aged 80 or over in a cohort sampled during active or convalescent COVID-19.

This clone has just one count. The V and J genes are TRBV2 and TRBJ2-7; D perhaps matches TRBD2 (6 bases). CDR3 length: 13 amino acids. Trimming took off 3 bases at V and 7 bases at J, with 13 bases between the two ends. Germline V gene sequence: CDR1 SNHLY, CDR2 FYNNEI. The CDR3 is CASSEAPAGEQYF. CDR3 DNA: TGTGCCAGCAGTGAGGCGCCCGCGGGGGAGCAGTACTTC.

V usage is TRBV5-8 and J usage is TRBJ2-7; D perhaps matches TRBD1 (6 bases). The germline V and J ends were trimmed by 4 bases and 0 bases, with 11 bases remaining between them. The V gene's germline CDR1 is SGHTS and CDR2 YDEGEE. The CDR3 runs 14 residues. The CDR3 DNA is TGTGCCAGCAGCACAGGGCTCCTCTCCTACGAGCAGTACTTC. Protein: CASSTGLLSYEQYF.

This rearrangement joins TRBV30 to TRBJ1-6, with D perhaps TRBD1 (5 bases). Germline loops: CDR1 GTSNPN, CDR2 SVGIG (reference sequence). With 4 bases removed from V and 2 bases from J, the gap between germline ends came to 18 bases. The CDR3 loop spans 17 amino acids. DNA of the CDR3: TGTGCCTGGAACGTACCTACCGGGGGAACCTATAATTCACCCCTCCACTTT. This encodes CAWNVPTGGTYNSPLHF.

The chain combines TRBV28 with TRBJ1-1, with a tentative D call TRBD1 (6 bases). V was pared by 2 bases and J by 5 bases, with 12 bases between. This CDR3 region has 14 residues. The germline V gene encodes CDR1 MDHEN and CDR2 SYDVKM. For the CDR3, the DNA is TGTGCCAGCAGTTTAAGGGGGATGTCTACTGAAGCTTTCTTT. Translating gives CASSLRGMSTEAFF.

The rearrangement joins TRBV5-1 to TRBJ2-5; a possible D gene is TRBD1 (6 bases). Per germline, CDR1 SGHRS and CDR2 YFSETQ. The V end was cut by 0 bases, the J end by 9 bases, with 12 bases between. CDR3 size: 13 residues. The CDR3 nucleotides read TGCGCCAGCAGCTTGGAGCAGGGGTGGGCCCAGTACTTC. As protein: CASSLEQGWAQYF.

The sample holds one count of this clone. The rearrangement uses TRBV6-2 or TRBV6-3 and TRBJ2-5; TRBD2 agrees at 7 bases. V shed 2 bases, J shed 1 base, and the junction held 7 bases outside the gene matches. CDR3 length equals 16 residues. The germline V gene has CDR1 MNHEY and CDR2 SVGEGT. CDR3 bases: TGTGCCAGCAGTTACGGCGCGGGGGACCCCCAAGAGACCCAGTACTTC. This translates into CASSYGAGDPQETQYF.

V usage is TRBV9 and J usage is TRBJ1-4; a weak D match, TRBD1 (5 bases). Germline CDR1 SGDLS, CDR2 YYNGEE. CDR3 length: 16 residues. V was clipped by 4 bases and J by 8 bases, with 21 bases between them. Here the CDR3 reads CASSPFLGAAMEKLFF. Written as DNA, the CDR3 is TGTGCCAGCAGCCCCTTTTTAGGGGCCGCCATGGAAAAACTGTTTTTT. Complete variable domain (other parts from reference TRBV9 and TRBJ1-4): DSGVTQTPKHLITATGQRVTLRCSPRSGDLSVYWYQQSLDQGLQFLIQYYNGEERAKGNILERFSAQQFPDLHSELNLSSLELGDSALYFCASSPFLGAAMEKLFFGSGTQLSVL.

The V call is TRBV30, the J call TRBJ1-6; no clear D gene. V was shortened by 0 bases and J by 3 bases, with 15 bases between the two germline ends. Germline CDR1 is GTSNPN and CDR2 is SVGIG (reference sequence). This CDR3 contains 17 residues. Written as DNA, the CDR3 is TGTGCCTGGAGTGTAAGCCTCTCATTGGTCTATAATTCACCCCTCCACTTT. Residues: CAWSVSLSLVYNSPLHF.

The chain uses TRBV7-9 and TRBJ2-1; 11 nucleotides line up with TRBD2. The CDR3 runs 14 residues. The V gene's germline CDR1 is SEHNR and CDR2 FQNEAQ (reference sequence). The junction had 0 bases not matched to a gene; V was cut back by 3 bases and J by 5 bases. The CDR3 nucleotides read TGTGCCAGCAGCTTGGGACTAGCGGACAATGAGCAGTTCTTC. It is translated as CASSLGLADNEQFF.

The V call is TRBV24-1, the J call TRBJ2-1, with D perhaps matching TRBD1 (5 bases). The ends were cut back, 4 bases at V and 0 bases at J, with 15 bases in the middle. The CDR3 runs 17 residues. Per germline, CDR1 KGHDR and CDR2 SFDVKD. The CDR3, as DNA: TGTGCCACCAGTGACCCAGCCCGGCAGGGCTCCTACAATGAGCAGTTCTTC. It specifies CATSDPARQGSYNEQFF.

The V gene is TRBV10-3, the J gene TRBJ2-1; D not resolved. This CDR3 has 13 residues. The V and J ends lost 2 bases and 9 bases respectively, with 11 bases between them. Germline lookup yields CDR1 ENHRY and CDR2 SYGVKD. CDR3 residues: CAISEAPSGEQFF. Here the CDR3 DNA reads TGTGCCATCAGTGAGGCCCCTTCGGGTGAGCAGTTCTTC.

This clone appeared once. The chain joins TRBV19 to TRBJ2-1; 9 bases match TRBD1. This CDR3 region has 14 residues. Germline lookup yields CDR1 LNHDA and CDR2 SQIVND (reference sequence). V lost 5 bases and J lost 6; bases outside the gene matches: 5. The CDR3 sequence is CASSQGQGSNEQFF. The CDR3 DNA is TGTGCCAGTAGTCAAGGACAGGGGAGCAATGAGCAGTTCTTC.

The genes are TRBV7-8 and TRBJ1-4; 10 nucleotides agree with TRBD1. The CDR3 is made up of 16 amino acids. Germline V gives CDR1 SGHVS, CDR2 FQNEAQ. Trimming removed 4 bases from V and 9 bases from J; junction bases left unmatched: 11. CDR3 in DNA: TGTGCCAGCAGCTCGCGTCCCGGGACAGGGGAACAAAAACTGTTTTTT. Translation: CASSSRPGTGEQKLFF.

CDR3 amino acids: CASSSSRGDLETQYF. In nucleotides, the CDR3 is TGCGCCAGCAGCTCCTCCAGGGGCGATTTAGAGACCCAGTACTTC. This chain links TRBV5-1 with TRBJ2-5; a possible D gene is TRBD1 (6 bases). The V gene lost 3 bases and the J gene lost 4 bases, with 16 bases spanning the gap. The CDR3 extends over 15 amino acids. CDR1 and CDR2 from the germline V gene are SGHRS and YFSETQ.

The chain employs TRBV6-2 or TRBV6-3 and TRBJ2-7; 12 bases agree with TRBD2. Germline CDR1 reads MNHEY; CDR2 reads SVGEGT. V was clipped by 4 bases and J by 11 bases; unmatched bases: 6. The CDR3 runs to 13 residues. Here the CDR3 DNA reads TGTGCCAGCAGTTCGGGACTAGCGGGCCTAGAGTACTTC. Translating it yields CASSSGLAGLEYF.

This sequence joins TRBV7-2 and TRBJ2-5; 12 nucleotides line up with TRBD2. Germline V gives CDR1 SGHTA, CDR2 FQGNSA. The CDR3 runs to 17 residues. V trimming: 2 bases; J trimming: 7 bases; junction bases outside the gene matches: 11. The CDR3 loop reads CASSLSTSGGFGGTQYF. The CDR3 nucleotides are TGTGCCAGCAGCTTATCAACTAGCGGGGGGTTTGGTGGGACCCAGTACTTC.

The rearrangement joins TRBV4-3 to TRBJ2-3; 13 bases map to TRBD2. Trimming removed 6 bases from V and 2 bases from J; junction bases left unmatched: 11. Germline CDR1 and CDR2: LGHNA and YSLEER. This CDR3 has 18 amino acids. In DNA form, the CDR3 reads TGCGCCAGCAGACCCGGGACTAGCGGGGAGGCCAACACAGATACGCAGTATTTT. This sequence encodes CASRPGTSGEANTDTQYF.

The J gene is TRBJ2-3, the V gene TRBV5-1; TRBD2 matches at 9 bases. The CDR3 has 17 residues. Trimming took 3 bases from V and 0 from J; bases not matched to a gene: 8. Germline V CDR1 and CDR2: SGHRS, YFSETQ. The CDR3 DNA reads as TGCGCCAGCAGCTCGTATAGCGGGAGCCCCAGCACAGATACGCAGTATTTT. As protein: CASSSYSGSPSTDTQYF.

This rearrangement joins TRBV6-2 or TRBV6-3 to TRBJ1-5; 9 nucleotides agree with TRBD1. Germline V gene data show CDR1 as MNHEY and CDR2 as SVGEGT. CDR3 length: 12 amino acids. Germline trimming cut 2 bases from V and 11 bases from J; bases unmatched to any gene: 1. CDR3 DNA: TGTGCCAGCAGTTACGGGACAGGGTCCCAGCATTTT. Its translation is CASSYGTGSQHF.

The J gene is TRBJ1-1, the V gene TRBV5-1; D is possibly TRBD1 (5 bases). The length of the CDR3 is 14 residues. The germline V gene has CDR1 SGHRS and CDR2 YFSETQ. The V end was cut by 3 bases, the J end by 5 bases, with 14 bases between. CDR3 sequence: CASSSQARRTEAFF. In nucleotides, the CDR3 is TGCGCCAGCAGCTCACAGGCTAGAAGGACTGAAGCTTTCTTT.

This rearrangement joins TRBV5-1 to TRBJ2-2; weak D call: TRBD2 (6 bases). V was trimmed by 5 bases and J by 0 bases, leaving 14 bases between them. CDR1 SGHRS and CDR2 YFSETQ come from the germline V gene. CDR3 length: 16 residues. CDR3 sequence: CASSWGTVANTGELFF. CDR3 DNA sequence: TGCGCCAGCAGTTGGGGGACTGTTGCGAACACCGGGGAGCTGTTTTTT. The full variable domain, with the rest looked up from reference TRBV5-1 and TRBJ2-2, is KAGVTQTPRYLIKTRGQQVTLSCSPISGHRSVSWYQQTPGQGLQFLFEYFSETQRNKGNFPGRFSGRQFSNSRSEMNVSTLELGDSALYLCASSWGTVANTGELFFGEGSRLTVL.

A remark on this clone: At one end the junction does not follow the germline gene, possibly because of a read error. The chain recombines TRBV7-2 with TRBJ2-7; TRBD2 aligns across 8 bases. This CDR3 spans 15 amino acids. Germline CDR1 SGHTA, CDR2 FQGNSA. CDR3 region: CASSLDALERGFEDF. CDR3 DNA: TGTGCCAGCAGCTTAGATGCCCTTGAGCGGGGGTTCGAGGACTTC.

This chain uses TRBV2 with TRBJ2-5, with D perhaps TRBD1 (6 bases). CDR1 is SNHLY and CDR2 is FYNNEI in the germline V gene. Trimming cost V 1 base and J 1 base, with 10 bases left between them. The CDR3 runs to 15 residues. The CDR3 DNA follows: TGTGCCAGCAGTGAAGGGACAGTCCTCCAAGAGACCCAGTACTTC. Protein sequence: CASSEGTVLQETQYF.